This T cell receptor (beta chain) emerged from a study of blood T cell repertoires in COVID-19 (dated by TCRdb to the early 2020s). Background for the entire study: Samples from collaborators originated in the United States, Italy and Spain and spanned both the acute and convalescent phases of COVID-19. The material from the prospective study consisted of cDNA or gDNA derived from T cells, B-cell-depleted T cells, or PBMCs. Sample metadata almost always included a de-identified subject ID, COVID-19 status, age in years and sex. The repertoires were made available in a free public database intended to serve as a resource for research on the immune response to SARS-CoV-2. The samples were drawn from two sources: the first 160 participants of the ongoing ImmuneRACE study, and 1,000 to 1,500 subjects contributed by 6 global collaborators. Where available, HLA class I and class II types were taken from metadata supplied by the sample provider and were not determined by assay-based typing. The dataset comprised deeply sampled blood TCRbeta repertoires from subjects exposed to, actively infected with, or recovered from COVID-19.

On the study overall, not on this receptor specifically: The amount of clinical and demographic metadata varied by source and participant and was provided uncurated.

The immunoSEQ Assay, a bias-controlled multiplex PCR, was used to amplify TCRbeta CDR3 regions from genomic DNA. The source study handled its data this way. The number of nucleated cells in each sample was estimated from the amplification of reference gene primers within the assay. To quantify the absolute abundance of each unique TCRbeta CDR3 rearrangement, sequence reads were collapsed and filtered. For each sample, productive Simpson clonality was calculated as the square root of Simpson's diversity index over productive rearrangements. TCRdb's version of the immuneACCESS table is confined to in-frame rearrangements and falls short of the full clone set. An unresolved V gene accounts for under half of the shortfall where checked; the remainder is of unknown origin. V, J and clone size are taken as reported in that table, and D and trimming were inferred from the DNA itself. The sample table lists approximately 49,000 clones, roughly 86% of them with a count of one. 3% to 3.5% of the sample rests with the top ten.

Inclusive of the bounding cysteine and phenylalanine, the CDR3 is 13 residues long. Kept here is only the CDR3 DNA, which spans 39 bases and is read in frame from base 1. CDR1 and CDR2, looked up from the germline V gene (reference sequence), are MNHNY and SVGAGI. V and J are truncated by 2 bases and 3 bases respectively, leaving an intervening sequence of 7 bases. Collaborating institutions collected whole blood in K2EDTA tubes following their own protocols. Collaborator samples were shipped for TCRbeta analysis as frozen whole blood, isolated PBMCs, or DNA extracted from either sample type. In regard to this clone: Its antigen is currently not known. Base-call qualities are not available, and no considerably larger clone is one nucleotide away.

The origin of this receptor is a man aged 50-59 years with active COVID-19. The sequenced material came from peripheral blood. The chain links TRBV6-6 with TRBJ1-1; possibly the D gene is TRBD1, per 5 matching bases. CDR3 reads: CASSYGAYTEAFF. At the DNA level, the sequence is TGTGCCAGCAGTTACGGGGCCTACACTGAAGCTTTCTTT.